The rows below give T cell receptor beta chains drawn from one sample of a study of blood T cell repertoires in COVID-19. Libraries were prepared by immunoSEQ multiplex PCR; TCRdb keeps only in-frame clonotypes and omits some of them. Counted here are about 80,000 clones, around 80% occurring once; the ten biggest clones make up 15% to 18%. Material: peripheral blood. Source of these receptors: a woman aged 80 or older with acute or convalescent COVID-19. Both conserved end residues are part of each CDR3. The D gene is left open where the match is weak. Clone size appears in some rows only: once, few, many, or a class for an expanded clone.

clone_size	v_call	d_call	j_call	cdr3_length	cdr3_aa	cdr3_nt
-	TRBV6-5	-	TRBJ2-1	13	CASSSSQRNEQFF	TGTGCCAGCAGTTCCAGCCAGAGGAATGAGCAGTTCTTC
once	TRBV29-1	-	TRBJ2-7	10	CSVPGYEQYF	TGCAGCGTGCCAGGGTACGAGCAGTACTTC
once	TRBV30	-	TRBJ2-3	12	CAWSVGADTQYF	TGTGCCTGGAGTGTAGGGGCAGATACGCAGTATTTT
few	TRBV29-1	TRBD1	TRBJ1-1	13	CSVGTGGNTEAFF	TGCAGCGTTGGTACAGGGGGGAACACTGAAGCTTTCTTT
-	TRBV6-1	TRBD1	TRBJ1-4	16	CASSEFAGGLNEKLFF	TGTGCCAGCAGTGAATTTGCAGGGGGCTTAAACGAAAAACTGTTTTTT
once	TRBV7-9	TRBD1	TRBJ1-1	17	CASSPRTGGIGNTEAFF	TGTGCCAGCAGCCCGCGGACAGGGGGGATTGGGAACACTGAAGCTTTCTTT
-	TRBV4-1	TRBD2	TRBJ2-1	17	CASSQDVAGGLRNEQFF	TGCGCCAGCAGCCAAGATGTAGCGGGGGGGCTAAGGAATGAGCAGTTCTTC
-	TRBV20-1	-	TRBJ1-2	10	CSARDVGYTF	TGCAGTGCTAGAGACGTCGGCTACACCTTC
-	TRBV11-2	TRBD1	TRBJ2-7	17	CASSPPKGTGGPYEQYF	TGTGCCAGCAGCCCCCCTAAGGGGACAGGGGGACCCTACGAGCAGTACTTC
-	TRBV5-1	TRBD1	TRBJ2-3	17	CASTAQKGQGITDTQYF	TGCGCCAGCACCGCACAAAAGGGACAGGGGATCACAGATACGCAGTATTTT
-	TRBV11-2	TRBD1	TRBJ1-4	15	CASSSEGQGGEKLFF	TGTGCCAGCAGCTCGGAGGGACAGGGAGGGGAAAAACTGTTTTTT
-	TRBV19	-	TRBJ1-1	13	CASSISMNTEAFF	TGTGCCAGTAGTATCAGTATGAACACTGAAGCTTTCTTT
-	TRBV27	TRBD1	TRBJ1-5	14	CASSLTGDNQPQHF	TGTGCCAGCAGTCTGACAGGGGATAATCAGCCCCAGCATTTT
-	TRBV19	TRBD2	TRBJ2-1	16	CASSPRTSGGYNEQFF	TGTGCCAGTAGTCCCCGGACTAGCGGGGGGTACAATGAGCAGTTCTTC
-	TRBV5-4	TRBD1	TRBJ2-5	15	CASSLGQGFQETQYF	TGTGCCAGCAGCTTGGGACAGGGTTTCCAAGAGACCCAGTACTTC
few	TRBV6-5	-	TRBJ1-2	12	CASRRAAGGYTF	TGTGCCAGCAGGCGGGCGGCTGGGGGCTACACCTTC
-	TRBV7-9	-	TRBJ2-5	14	CASNPLGGSKTQYF	TGTGCCAGCAACCCCCTAGGGGGTTCGAAGACCCAGTACTTC
-	TRBV6-1	TRBD2	TRBJ2-3	15	CASSELAGGPDTQYF	TGTGCCAGCAGTGAACTAGCGGGGGGGCCAGATACGCAGTATTTT
-	TRBV18	-	TRBJ1-5	17	CASSPSLLARGNQPQHF	TGTGCCAGCTCACCAAGCCTGTTGGCGCGGGGCAATCAGCCCCAGCATTTT